A single sample is the source of the 24 T cell receptor beta chains below, sequenced in a study of shared clonotypes between healthy human individuals. Only CD45RO-negative cells positively selected for CCR7 counted as naive CD8 cells, so terminally differentiated effector memory CD45RA+ cells were excluded. Profiling relied on immunoSEQ multiplex PCR, and the TCRdb table lists in-frame clones only, not all of them. The sample consists of under 2,000,000 clones, about 95% of them appearing once. Sequencing was performed on naive CD8+ T cells sorted from blood. Receptors originate from a young man in good health.

V and J are TRBV6-1 and TRBJ2-3; TRBD2 is a possible D gene (5 bases). The V and J ends lost 5 bases and 6 bases respectively, with 9 bases between them. The CDR3 is 12 residues long. Germline-derived CDR1 and CDR2 are MNHNS and SASEGT. CDR3 loop: CASSTPGDTQYF. The CDR3 bases are TGTGCCAGCAGTACTCCGGGGGATACGCAGTATTTT.

The chain links TRBV7-9 to TRBJ1-2; a possible D gene is TRBD1 (5 bases). CDR1 SEHNR and CDR2 FQNEAQ come from the germline V gene (reference sequence). The CDR3 length is 15 residues. The V gene lost 5 bases and the J gene lost 3 bases, with 16 bases spanning the gap. CDR3 nucleotides: TGTGCCAGCAGCCCATTAGACTCGGGGGACTATGGCTACACCTTC. Amino acid sequence: CASSPLDSGDYGYTF.

The chain uses TRBV27 and TRBJ1-2; 9 positions agree with TRBD1. V dropped 6 bases and J dropped 8; count of bases not matched to a gene: 10. The CDR3 sequence is 14 residues long. CDR1 MNHEY and CDR2 SMNVEV come from the germline V gene (reference sequence). CDR3 protein: CASRQTGGLGGYTF. The CDR3 DNA reads as TGTGCCAGCAGACAAACAGGGGGCTTAGGAGGCTACACCTTC.

The chain is built from TRBV7-8 and TRBJ2-7, with 9 bases fitting TRBD1. There are 17 residues in the CDR3. Germline CDR1 reads SGHVS; CDR2 reads FQNEAQ. Trimming at V came to 0 bases and at J to 6 bases, leaving 12 bases not matched to a gene. CDR3 protein: CASSLAPGTGYPPEQYF. CDR3 in DNA: TGTGCCAGCAGCTTAGCGCCCGGGACAGGGTACCCCCCCGAGCAGTACTTC.

The rearrangement uses TRBV28 and TRBJ2-2, with 7 nucleotides matching TRBD2. With 3 bases clipped from V and 4 bases from J, the junction kept 8 bases outside the gene matches. The CDR3 is made up of 16 amino acids. Germline V gene sequence: CDR1 MDHEN, CDR2 SYDVKM. This CDR3 reads CASSFRAGAFTGELFF. In nucleotides, the CDR3 is TGTGCCAGCAGTTTTAGGGCGGGAGCATTCACCGGGGAGCTGTTTTTT.

This rearrangement joins TRBV5-6 to TRBJ1-3; weak D call: TRBD1 (5 bases). The CDR3 has 16 residues. The germline CDR1 and CDR2 sequences are SGHDT and YYEEEE. Trimming took 2 bases from V and 4 from J, leaving 16 bases between them. The CDR3 sequence: CASSLSGTRGGNTIYF. In nucleotides, the CDR3 is TGTGCCAGCAGCTTATCAGGGACCCGGGGCGGAAACACCATATATTTT. The whole variable domain, filled in from reference TRBV5-6 and TRBJ1-3, reads DAGVTQSPTHLIKTRGQQVTLRCSPKSGHDTVSWYQQALGQGPQFIFQYYEEEERQRGNFPDRFSGHQFPNYSSELNVNALLLGDSALYLCASSLSGTRGGNTIYFGEGSWLTVV.

The gene calls are TRBV27 and TRBJ2-7; 13 nucleotides line up with TRBD2. Losses at the gene ends were 2 bases for V and 7 bases for J; bases not matched to a gene: 8. CDR3 length equals 16 residues. Germline CDR1 is MNHEY and CDR2 is SMNVEV (reference sequence). For the CDR3, the DNA is TGTGCCAGCAGTTTACCGCCGGGACTAGCGGGGAGTGAGCAGTACTTC. As protein: CASSLPPGLAGSEQYF.

J is TRBJ2-5 and V is TRBV11-1, with a weak D call TRBD2 (7 bases). Between the trimmed V and J ends, which lost 5 bases and 6 bases, there was a span of 19 bases. The CDR3 spans 15 residues. Germline V gene data show CDR1 as SGHAT and CDR2 as FQDESV (reference sequence). In nucleotides, the CDR3 is TGTGCCAGCAGCCCAAACGCGGCGGGGGCTAAGACCCAGTACTTC. The encoded protein is CASSPNAAGAKTQYF.

A word on this clone: Other DNA sequences from this sample encode an identical CDR3 as well. The chain has TRBV9 and TRBJ2-7, with 11 nucleotides matching TRBD2. After removal of 2 bases from V and 3 bases from J, the junction contained 1 base not matched to a gene. Germline V CDR1 and CDR2: SGDLS, YYNGEE. The CDR3 length is 14 residues. The CDR3 DNA follows: TGTGCCAGCAGCGTCGGGACTAGCGGCTACGAGCAGTACTTC. Protein sequence: CASSVGTSGYEQYF. Drawing the rest from reference TRBV9 and TRBJ2-7, the complete variable domain is DSGVTQTPKHLITATGQRVTLRCSPRSGDLSVYWYQQSLDQGLQFLIQYYNGEERAKGNILERFSAQQFPDLHSELNLSSLELGDSALYFCASSVGTSGYEQYFGPGTRLTVT.

The chain uses TRBV7-9 and TRBJ2-1; D unclear. The CDR3 length is 13 residues. Trimming cost V 8 bases and J 1 base, with 9 bases left between them. Per germline, CDR1 SEHNR and CDR2 FQNEAQ (reference sequence). CDR3 nucleotide sequence: TGTGCCAGCGGCGAAGCATCCTACAATGAGCAGTTCTTC. This encodes CASGEASYNEQFF.

This chain connects TRBV11-2 to TRBJ2-1, with 8 bases matching TRBD2. Per the germline V gene, CDR1 is SGHAT and CDR2 is FQNNGV. After removal of 7 bases from V and 0 bases from J, the junction contained 8 bases not matched to a gene. CDR3 length: 16 residues. The CDR3 region is CASILKRGPSYNEQFF. The CDR3 nucleotides read TGTGCCAGCATCCTGAAGCGGGGGCCCTCCTACAATGAGCAGTTCTTC.

The chain recombines TRBV28 with TRBJ1-1; perhaps TRBD1 as D (6 bases). Germline V lookup: CDR1 MDHEN, CDR2 SYDVKM. The CDR3 consists of 12 residues. Deletions cut 8 bases from V and 1 base from J, with 8 bases between. In DNA, the CDR3 is TGTGCCAGCGGGACACCGAACACTGAAGCTTTCTTT. It yields the protein CASGTPNTEAFF.

The chain carries TRBV4-1 and TRBJ2-5; 7 bases are shared with TRBD1. J was trimmed by 2 bases and V by 1 base; bases with no gene match: 4. Germline CDR1 and CDR2: MGHRA and YSYEKL. CDR3 length: 15 amino acids. The CDR3 spells CASSQVGQLQETQYF. The CDR3 DNA follows: TGCGCCAGCAGCCAAGTGGGACAGCTACAAGAGACCCAGTACTTC.

The rearrangement uses TRBV5-6 and TRBJ2-1, with a tentative D call TRBD2 (5 bases). CDR3 size: 16 residues. V shed 3 bases and J shed 0 bases, with 13 bases lying between them. CDR1 SGHDT and CDR2 YYEEEE come from the germline V gene. CDR3 protein: CASSSEGWGSYNEQFF. The DNA of the CDR3 is TGTGCCAGCAGCTCAGAGGGCTGGGGCTCCTACAATGAGCAGTTCTTC. The variable domain in full, completed from reference TRBV5-6 and TRBJ2-1, reads DAGVTQSPTHLIKTRGQQVTLRCSPKSGHDTVSWYQQALGQGPQFIFQYYEEEERQRGNFPDRFSGHQFPNYSSELNVNALLLGDSALYLCASSSEGWGSYNEQFFGPGTRLTVL.

The genes are TRBV5-4 and TRBJ2-7; TRBD2 aligns across 9 bases. Germline trimming cut 1 base from V and 5 bases from J; bases unmatched to any gene: 7. CDR1 is SGHNT, CDR2 YYREEE, per germline (reference sequence). The CDR3 has 15 residues. CDR3 sequence (DNA): TGTGCCAGCAGCTTGCCGGGACTAGCACTTAACGAGCAGTACTTC. Translated, it gives CASSLPGLALNEQYF.

The V gene is TRBV13, the J gene TRBJ2-5, with TRBD2 identical over 13 bases. Germline V lookup: CDR1 PRHDT, CDR2 FYEKMQ (reference sequence). Trimming at V came to 5 bases and at J to 5 bases, leaving 11 bases not matched to a gene. This CDR3 region has 17 residues. The DNA of the CDR3 is TGTGCCAGCAGCGTTACTAGCGGGGGGGCCGAGGAGGAGACCCAGTACTTC. This gives the protein CASSVTSGGAEEETQYF.

Of note for this clone: The sample has other DNA sequences that encode this CDR3 too. This chain joins TRBV7-9 and TRBJ2-7, with 7 bases that match TRBD2. After removal of 2 bases from V and 6 bases from J, the junction contained 1 base not matched to a gene. This CDR3 comprises 12 residues. From germline, CDR1 is SEHNR and CDR2 FQNEAQ (reference sequence). The CDR3 spells CASSLTGGEQYF. DNA for the CDR3: TGTGCCAGCAGCTTAACGGGAGGCGAGCAGTACTTC.

V and J are TRBV19 and TRBJ2-7, with 7 nucleotides matching TRBD2. Germline assignment: CDR1 LNHDA and CDR2 SQIVND (reference sequence). This CDR3 is built from 15 residues. Losses at the gene ends were 5 bases for V and 3 bases for J; bases not matched to a gene: 10. The CDR3 sequence is CASSPGTMGFYEQYF. The CDR3 DNA follows: TGTGCCAGTAGTCCCGGGACTATGGGATTCTACGAGCAGTACTTC.

The J gene is TRBJ2-1, the V gene TRBV4-2, with 7 nucleotides matching TRBD2. V shed 1 base, J shed 6 bases, and the junction held 6 bases outside the gene matches. The CDR3 totals 15 residues. In germline, CDR1 is LGHNA, CDR2 YNFKEQ. The CDR3 here is CASSQGGTTLNEQFF. As DNA, the CDR3 is TGTGCCAGCAGCCAAGGAGGGACTACCCTCAATGAGCAGTTCTTC.

The chain carries TRBV9 and TRBJ2-1, with 8 bases matching TRBD2. This CDR3 has 17 residues. Unmatched junction bases numbered 10, after V lost 0 bases and J lost 5 bases. Germline loops: CDR1 SGDLS, CDR2 YYNGEE. CDR3 DNA: TGTGCCAGCAGCGTAGACCCCCTAGCGGGCCTGGACAATGAGCAGTTCTTC. Amino acid sequence: CASSVDPLAGLDNEQFF.

The chain carries TRBV11-3 and TRBJ2-2; a possible D gene is TRBD2 (6 bases). The CDR3 is made up of 18 amino acids. Germline CDR1 SGHNT, CDR2 YENEEA. Trimming pared 1 base from V and 3 bases from J, leaving 18 bases between. This CDR3 is CASSLALHEGGDTGELFF. The DNA for the CDR3 is TGTGCCAGCAGCTTAGCTCTCCACGAGGGCGGGGACACCGGGGAGCTGTTTTTT.

Remarks on this clone: A read error may explain this, as a much larger clone is one base away. The same CDR3 is also encoded by other DNA sequences in this sample. The chain joins TRBV19 to TRBJ2-7; the D is unclear. The V end lost 1 base, the J end lost 7 bases, and 5 bases lay between the germline ends. CDR1 is LNHDA, CDR2 SQIVND, per germline (reference sequence). The CDR3 contains 11 residues. The CDR3 nucleotides are TGTGCCAGTAGTATAGGGGGAGAGCAGTACTTC. Amino acid sequence: CASSIGGEQYF. The whole variable domain, filled in from reference TRBV19 and TRBJ2-7, reads DGGITQSPKYLFRKEGQNVTLSCEQNLNHDAMYWYRQDPGQGLRLIYYSQIVNDFQKGDIAEGYSVSREKKESFPLTVTSAQKNPTAFYLCASSIGGEQYFGPGTRLTVT.

This chain connects TRBV2 to TRBJ1-1, with D uncertain. This CDR3 spans 14 amino acids. V was clipped by 1 base and J by 1 base, with 7 bases between them. In germline, CDR1 is SNHLY, CDR2 FYNNEI. The CDR3 coding sequence is TGTGCCAGCAGTGAAGAGCCCTGGAACACTGAAGCTTTCTTT. It codes for CASSEEPWNTEAFF. The variable domain in full, completed from reference TRBV2 and TRBJ1-1, reads EPEVTQTPSHQVTQMGQEVILRCVPISNHLYFYWYRQILGQKVEFLVSFYNNEISEKSEIFDDQFSVERPDGSNFTLKIRSTKLEDSAMYFCASSEEPWNTEAFFGQGTRLTVV.

The rearrangement links TRBV19 to TRBJ2-3; 7 bases line up with TRBD2. The CDR3 runs 15 residues. Germline V CDR1 and CDR2: LNHDA, SQIVND (reference sequence). V was pared by 9 bases and J by 2 bases, with 11 bases of the junction left unmatched. Here the CDR3 reads CASQGSGTFTDTQYF. The DNA of the CDR3 is TGTGCCAGCCAGGGAAGCGGGACCTTCACAGATACGCAGTATTTT. Full variable domain (missing parts from reference TRBV19 and TRBJ2-3): DGGITQSPKYLFRKEGQNVTLSCEQNLNHDAMYWYRQDPGQGLRLIYYSQIVNDFQKGDIAEGYSVSREKKESFPLTVTSAQKNPTAFYLCASQGSGTFTDTQYFGPGTRLTVL.